This TCR beta chain came from a study of regulatory T cells in long-lasting Graves disease. Germline CDR1 SEHNR, CDR2 FQNEAQ (reference sequence). V was cut by 1 base and J by 0 bases, with 6 bases left in between. The CDR3 has 15 residues. In its sample, this clonotype was seen a few times. Stated time point: newly diagnosed GD, antithyroid drugs for less than 3 months. RNA isolated from PBMCs was used to make the TCR library. Investigators prepared the TCR beta libraries by applying iRepertoire HTBI primers and Arm-PCR of CDR3 regions. Via MiXCR, TCRdb re-called the multiplex PCR reads, giving one row per CDR3 protein. The repertoire consists of roughly 430,000 distinct CDR3 sequences, with less than 20% occurring once and the leading ten covering around 10%. The same data also went into a second study, on T cells in Graves' hyperthyroidism and ophthalmopathy.

The TCR was taken from a woman aged 25 to 45 with Graves disease. Source: peripheral blood mononuclear cells (PBMCs), taken at new diagnosis, from a patient treated with antithyroid drugs. J is TRBJ1-4 and V is TRBV7-9; D perhaps matches TRBD1 (5 bases). CDR3 region: CASSLVTATNEKLFF. CDR3 bases: TGTGCCAGCAGCTTAGTGACAGCAACTAATGAAAAACTGTTTTTT.